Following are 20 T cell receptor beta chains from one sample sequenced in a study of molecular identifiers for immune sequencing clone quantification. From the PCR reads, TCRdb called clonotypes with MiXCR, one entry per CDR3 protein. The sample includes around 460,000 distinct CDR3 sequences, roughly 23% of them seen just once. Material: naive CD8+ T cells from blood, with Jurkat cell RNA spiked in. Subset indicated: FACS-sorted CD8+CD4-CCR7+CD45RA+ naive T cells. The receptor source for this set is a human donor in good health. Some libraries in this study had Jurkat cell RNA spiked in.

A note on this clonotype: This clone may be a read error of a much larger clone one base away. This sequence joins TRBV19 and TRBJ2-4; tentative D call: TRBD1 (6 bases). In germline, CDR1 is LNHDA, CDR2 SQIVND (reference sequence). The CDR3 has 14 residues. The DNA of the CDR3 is TGTGCCGGTAGTACAGGGTTAGCCAAAAACATTCAGTACTTC. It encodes CAGSTGLAKNIQYF. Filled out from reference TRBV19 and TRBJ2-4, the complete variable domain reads DGGITQSPKYLFRKEGQNVTLSCEQNLNHDAMYWYRQDPGQGLRLIYYSQIVNDFQKGDIAEGYSVSREKKESFPLTVTSAQKNPTAFYLCAGSTGLAKNIQYFGAGTRLSVL.

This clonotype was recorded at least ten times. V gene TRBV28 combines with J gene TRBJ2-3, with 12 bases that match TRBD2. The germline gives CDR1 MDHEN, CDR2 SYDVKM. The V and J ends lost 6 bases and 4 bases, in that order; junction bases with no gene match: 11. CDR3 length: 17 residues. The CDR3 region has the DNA TGTGCCAGCAGCTTACCGACTAGCGGGAGTCCACCAGATACGCAGTATTTT. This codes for CASSLPTSGSPPDTQYF.

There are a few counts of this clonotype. CDR3 in DNA: TGTGCCACCGCCTCCCCGCCTCTCTACGGCACAGATACGCAGTATTTT. This sequence encodes CATASPPLYGTDTQYF. This chain connects TRBV24-1 to TRBJ2-3; D ambiguous. Germline CDR1 KGHDR, CDR2 SFDVKD. The CDR3 spans 16 residues. V lost 9 bases and J lost 1, with 19 bases in between.

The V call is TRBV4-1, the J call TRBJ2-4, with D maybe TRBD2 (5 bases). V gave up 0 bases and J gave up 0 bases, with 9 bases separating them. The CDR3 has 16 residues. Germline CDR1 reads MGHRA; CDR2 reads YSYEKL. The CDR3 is CASSQDSAVAKNIQYF. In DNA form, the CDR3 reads TGCGCCAGCAGCCAAGATTCAGCGGTAGCCAAAAACATTCAGTACTTC.

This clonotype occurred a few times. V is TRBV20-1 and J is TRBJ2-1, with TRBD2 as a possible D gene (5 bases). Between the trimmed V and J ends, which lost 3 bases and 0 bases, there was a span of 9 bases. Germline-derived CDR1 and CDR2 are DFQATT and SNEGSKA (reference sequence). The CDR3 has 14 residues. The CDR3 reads CSASRESSYNEQFF. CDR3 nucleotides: TGCAGTGCTAGTCGGGAAAGCTCCTACAATGAGCAGTTCTTC.

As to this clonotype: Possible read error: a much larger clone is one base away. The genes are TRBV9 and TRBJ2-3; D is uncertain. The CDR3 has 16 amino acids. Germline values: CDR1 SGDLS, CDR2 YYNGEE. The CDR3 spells CASSVESLPITDMQYF. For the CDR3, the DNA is TGTGCCAGCAGCGTGGAGTCACTACCTATCACAGATATGCAGTATTTT.

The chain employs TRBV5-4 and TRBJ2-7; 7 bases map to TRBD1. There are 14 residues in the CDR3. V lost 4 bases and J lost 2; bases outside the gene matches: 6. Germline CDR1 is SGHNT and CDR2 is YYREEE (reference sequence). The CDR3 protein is CASSVGTATYEQYF. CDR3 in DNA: TGTGCCAGCAGCGTCGGGACAGCAACCTACGAGCAGTACTTC.

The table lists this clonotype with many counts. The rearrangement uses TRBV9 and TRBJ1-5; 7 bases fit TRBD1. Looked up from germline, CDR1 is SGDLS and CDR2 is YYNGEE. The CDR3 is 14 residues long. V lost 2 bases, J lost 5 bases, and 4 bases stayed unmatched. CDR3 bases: TGTGCCAGCAGCGTTGGGGACAGCGATCAGCCCCAGCATTTT. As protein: CASSVGDSDQPQHF.

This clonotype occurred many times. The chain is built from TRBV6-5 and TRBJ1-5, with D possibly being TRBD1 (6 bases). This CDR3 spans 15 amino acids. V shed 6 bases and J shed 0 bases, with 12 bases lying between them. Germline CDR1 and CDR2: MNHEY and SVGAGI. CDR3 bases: TGTGCCAGCAGAACAGGGTTAAATAGCAATCAGCCCCAGCATTTT. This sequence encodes CASRTGLNSNQPQHF.

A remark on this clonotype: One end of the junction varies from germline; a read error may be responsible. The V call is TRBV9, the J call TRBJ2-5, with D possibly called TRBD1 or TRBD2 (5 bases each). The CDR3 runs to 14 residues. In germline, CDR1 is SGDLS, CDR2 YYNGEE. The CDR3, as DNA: TGTGCCAGCGGCGTAGTTGACAGCGCGGGGACCCAGTACTTC. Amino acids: CASGVVDSAGTQYF.

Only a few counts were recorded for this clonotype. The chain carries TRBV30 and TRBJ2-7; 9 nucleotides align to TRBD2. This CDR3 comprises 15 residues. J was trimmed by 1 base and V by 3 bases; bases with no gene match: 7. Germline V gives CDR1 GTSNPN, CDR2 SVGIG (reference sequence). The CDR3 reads CAWRTSGLRSYEQYF. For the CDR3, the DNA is TGTGCCTGGAGGACTAGCGGCTTAAGATCCTACGAGCAGTACTTC.

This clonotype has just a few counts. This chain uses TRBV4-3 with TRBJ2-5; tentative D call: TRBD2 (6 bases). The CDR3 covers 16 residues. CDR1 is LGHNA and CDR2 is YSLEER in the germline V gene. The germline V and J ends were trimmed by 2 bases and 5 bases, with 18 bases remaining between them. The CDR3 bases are TGCGCCAGCAGCCAAAGGAGCGCGGAGGGCAGGGAGACCCAGTACTTC. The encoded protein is CASSQRSAEGRETQYF.

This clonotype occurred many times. The CDR3 DNA reads as TGTGCCAGCAGTGGAGGGGGACTAGCTGCCGAGCAGTACTTC. As protein: CASSGGGLAAEQYF. The rearrangement uses TRBV12-3 or TRBV12-4 and TRBJ2-7; 9 nucleotides align to TRBD2. The V and J ends lost 5 bases and 6 bases, in that order; junction bases with no gene match: 8. CDR3 length equals 14 residues.

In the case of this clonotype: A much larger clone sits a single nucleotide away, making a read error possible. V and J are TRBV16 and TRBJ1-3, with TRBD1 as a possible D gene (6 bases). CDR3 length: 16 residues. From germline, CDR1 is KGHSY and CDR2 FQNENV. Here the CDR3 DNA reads TGTGCCAGCAACCAACAACTCGGGACAACTGGAAACACCATATATTTT. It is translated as CASNQQLGTTGNTIYF.

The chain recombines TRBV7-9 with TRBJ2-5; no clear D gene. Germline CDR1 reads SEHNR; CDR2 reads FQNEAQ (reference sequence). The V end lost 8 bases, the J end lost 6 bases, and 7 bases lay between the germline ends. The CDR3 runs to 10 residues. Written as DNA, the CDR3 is TGTGCCAGCGGGCCCCAGACCCAGTACTTC. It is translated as CASGPQTQYF. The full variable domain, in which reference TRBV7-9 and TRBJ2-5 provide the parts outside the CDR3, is DTGVSQNPRHKITKRGQNVTFRCDPISEHNRLYWYRQTLGQGPEFLTYFQNEAQLEKSRLLSDRFSAERPKGSFSTLEIQRTEQGDSAMYLCASGPQTQYFGPGTRLLVL.

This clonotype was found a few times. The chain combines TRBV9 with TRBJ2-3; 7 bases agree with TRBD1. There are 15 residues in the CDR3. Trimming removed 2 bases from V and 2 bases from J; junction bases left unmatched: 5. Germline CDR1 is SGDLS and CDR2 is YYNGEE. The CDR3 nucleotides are TGTGCCAGCAGCGTCGGGACAGTAAACACAGATACGCAGTATTTT. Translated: CASSVGTVNTDTQYF.

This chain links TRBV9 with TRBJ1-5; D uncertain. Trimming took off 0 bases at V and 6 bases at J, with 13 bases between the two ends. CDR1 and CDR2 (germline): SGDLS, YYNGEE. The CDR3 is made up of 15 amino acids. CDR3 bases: TGTGCCAGCAGCGTAGGACACGCGCGCGGTCAGCCCCAGCATTTT. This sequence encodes CASSVGHARGQPQHF. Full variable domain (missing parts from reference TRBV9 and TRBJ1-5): DSGVTQTPKHLITATGQRVTLRCSPRSGDLSVYWYQQSLDQGLQFLIQYYNGEERAKGNILERFSAQQFPDLHSELNLSSLELGDSALYFCASSVGHARGQPQHFGDGTRLSIL.

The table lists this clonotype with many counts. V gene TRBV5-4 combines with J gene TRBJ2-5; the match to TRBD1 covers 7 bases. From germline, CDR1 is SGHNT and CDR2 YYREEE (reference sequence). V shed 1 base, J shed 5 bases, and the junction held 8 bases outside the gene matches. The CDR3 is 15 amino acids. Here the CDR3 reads CASSLKGQTSETQYF. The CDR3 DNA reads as TGTGCCAGCAGCTTGAAGGGACAGACCTCGGAGACCCAGTACTTC.

This CDR3 is CASSEGLSSGNTIYF. The DNA for the CDR3 is TGTGCCAGCAGTGAGGGGTTATCCTCTGGAAACACCATATATTTT. The chain links TRBV2 to TRBJ1-3; D ambiguous. V lost 3 bases and J 0 bases, leaving 9 bases between the germline ends. The CDR3 consists of 15 residues. Germline V gene sequence: CDR1 SNHLY, CDR2 FYNNEI.

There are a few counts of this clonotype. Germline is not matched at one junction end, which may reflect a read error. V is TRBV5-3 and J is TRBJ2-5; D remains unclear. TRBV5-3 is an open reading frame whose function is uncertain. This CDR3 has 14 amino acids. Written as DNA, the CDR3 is TGTGCCAGCAGCTTGGCCGGGCTACAAGAGACCCAGTACTTC. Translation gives CASSLAGLQETQYF.